This record covers a single TCR beta chain. The data belong to a study of T cell responses to AZD1222 COVID-19 vaccine. Study in general: Pooled samples include second doses given at about 4 or 12 weeks.

Method: immunoSEQ multiplex PCR; TCRdb's copy keeps in-frame clones and lacks some. The top ten clones hold about a sixth of a sample with roughly 100,000 clones, more than 70% of them seen once. This receptor was obtained from an adult in good health. The sample consisted of peripheral blood, taken on day 0 of AZD1222 vaccination.

The CDR3 spells CASSFFRGSGVNTEAFF. In DNA, the CDR3 is TGTGCCAGCAGCTTTTTCCGGGGATCTGGGGTTAACACTGAAGCTTTCTTT. The chain uses TRBV5-5 and TRBJ1-1, with D uncertain. This CDR3 comprises 17 residues. The ends were cut back, 2 bases at V and 2 bases at J, with 19 bases in the middle. Germline CDR1 is SGHKS and CDR2 is YYEKEE (reference sequence).